This TCR beta chain was recorded in a study of cytomegalovirus exposure and HLA in healthy donors. Study overall: Researchers found that less than 90% of a few hundred genotyped donors fell within the Caucasian-associated ancestry cluster. Study-level results: The listing of 150 to 200 TCR beta chains classed them as cytomegalovirus-associated. Evidence from a later analysis indicated that most CMV-associated TCR beta chains looked HLA-restricted. The study found most TCR sequences rare, yet found some public TCRs in many donors.

The CDR3 spans 13 residues. Germline values: CDR1 SQVTM, CDR2 ANQGSEA. J lost 5 bases, V lost 7 bases, and 10 bases had no gene match. PCR was performed using 60 Vbeta and 13 Jbeta primers. Some clones are missing from TCRdb's copy, which holds only in-frame ones; the method was immunoSEQ multiplex PCR. The profile shows roughly 200,000 clones, about three quarters of them singletons. Comment on this clone: Its specificity is not known.

The sample comprised PBMCs. This chain uses TRBV29-1 with TRBJ1-1; 7 bases are shared with TRBD1. This TCR came from a woman in her sixties or seventies in good health and CMV-seropositive. The CDR3 DNA follows: TGCAGCGAAGATCGGACAGGAGTTACTGAAGCTTTCTTT. As protein: CSEDRTGVTEAFF.